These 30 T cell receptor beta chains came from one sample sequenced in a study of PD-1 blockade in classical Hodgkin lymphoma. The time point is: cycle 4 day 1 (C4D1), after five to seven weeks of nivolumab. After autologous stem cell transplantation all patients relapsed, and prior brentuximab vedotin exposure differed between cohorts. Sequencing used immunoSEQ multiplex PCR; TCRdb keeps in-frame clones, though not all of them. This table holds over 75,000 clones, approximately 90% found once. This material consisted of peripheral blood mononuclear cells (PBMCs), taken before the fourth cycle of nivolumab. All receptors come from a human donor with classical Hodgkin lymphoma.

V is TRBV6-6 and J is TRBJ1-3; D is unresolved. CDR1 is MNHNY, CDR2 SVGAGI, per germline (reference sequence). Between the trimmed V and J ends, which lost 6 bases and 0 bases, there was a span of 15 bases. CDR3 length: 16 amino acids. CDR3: CASSLPGVLSGNTIYF. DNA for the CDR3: TGTGCCAGCAGCTTGCCCGGGGTCCTCTCTGGAAACACCATATATTTT.

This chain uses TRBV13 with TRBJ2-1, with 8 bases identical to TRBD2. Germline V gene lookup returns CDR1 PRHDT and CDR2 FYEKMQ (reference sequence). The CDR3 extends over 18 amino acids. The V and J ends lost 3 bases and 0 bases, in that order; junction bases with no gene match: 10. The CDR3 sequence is CASSFLAGSTSSYNEQFF. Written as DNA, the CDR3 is TGTGCCAGCAGCTTTCTAGCGGGCTCGACTAGCTCCTACAATGAGCAGTTCTTC.

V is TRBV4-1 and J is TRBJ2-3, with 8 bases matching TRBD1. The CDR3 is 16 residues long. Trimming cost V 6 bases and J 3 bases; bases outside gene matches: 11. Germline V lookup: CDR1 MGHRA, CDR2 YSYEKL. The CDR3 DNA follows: TGCGCCAGCAGACAGGGGGGTGCCAGGAGTACAGATACGCAGTATTTT. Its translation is CASRQGGARSTDTQYF.

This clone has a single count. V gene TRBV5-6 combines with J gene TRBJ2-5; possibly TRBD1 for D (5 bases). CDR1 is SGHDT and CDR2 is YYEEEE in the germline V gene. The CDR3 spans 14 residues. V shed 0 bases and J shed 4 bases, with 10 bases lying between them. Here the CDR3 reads CASSLVGALETQYF. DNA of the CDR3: TGTGCCAGCAGCTTGGTAGGGGCCCTAGAGACCCAGTACTTC. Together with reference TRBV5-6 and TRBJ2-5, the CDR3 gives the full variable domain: DAGVTQSPTHLIKTRGQQVTLRCSPKSGHDTVSWYQQALGQGPQFIFQYYEEEERQRGNFPDRFSGHQFPNYSSELNVNALLLGDSALYLCASSLVGALETQYFGPGTRLLVL.

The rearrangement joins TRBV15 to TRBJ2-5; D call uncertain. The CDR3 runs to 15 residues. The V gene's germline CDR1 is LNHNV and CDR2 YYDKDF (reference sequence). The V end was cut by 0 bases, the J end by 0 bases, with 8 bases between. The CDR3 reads CATSREAGYQETQYF. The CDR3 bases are TGTGCCACCAGCAGAGAGGCCGGCTACCAAGAGACCCAGTACTTC.

CDR3 sequence: CASSKDGSSPYEQYF. The CDR3 DNA sequence: TGTGCCAGCAGCAAGGACGGGTCTTCACCCTACGAGCAGTACTTC. The rearrangement joins TRBV7-9 to TRBJ2-7; D gene uncertain. Per germline, CDR1 SEHNR and CDR2 FQNEAQ (reference sequence). Trimming stripped 5 bases from V and 2 bases from J, with 16 bases between. The CDR3 has 15 residues.

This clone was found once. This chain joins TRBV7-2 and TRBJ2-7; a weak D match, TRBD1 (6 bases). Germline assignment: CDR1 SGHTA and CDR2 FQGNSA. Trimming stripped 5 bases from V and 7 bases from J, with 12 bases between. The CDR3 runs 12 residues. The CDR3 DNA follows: TGTGCCAGCAGCGCGGACGACAGGGAGCAGTACTTC. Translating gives CASSADDREQYF.

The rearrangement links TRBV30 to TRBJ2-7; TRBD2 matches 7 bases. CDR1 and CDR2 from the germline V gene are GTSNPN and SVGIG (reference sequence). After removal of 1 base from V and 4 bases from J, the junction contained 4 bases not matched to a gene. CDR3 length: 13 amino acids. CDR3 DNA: TGTGCCTGGAGTGCGCGGGGGAGATACGAGCAGTACTTC. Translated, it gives CAWSARGRYEQYF.

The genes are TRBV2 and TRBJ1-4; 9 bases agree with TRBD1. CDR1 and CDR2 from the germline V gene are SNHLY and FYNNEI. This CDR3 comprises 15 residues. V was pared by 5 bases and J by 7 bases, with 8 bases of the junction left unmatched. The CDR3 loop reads CASSKWTGEGEKLFF. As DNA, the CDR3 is TGTGCCAGCAGTAAATGGACAGGGGAGGGTGAAAAACTGTTTTTT.

CDR3 protein: CASKTGPGYGYTF. CDR3 DNA: TGCGCCAGCAAGACAGGCCCCGGATATGGCTACACCTTC. The J gene is TRBJ1-2, the V gene TRBV5-1; D is possibly TRBD1 (6 bases). The V gene lost 6 bases and the J gene lost 5 bases, with 14 bases spanning the gap. CDR3 length equals 13 residues. Germline V gives CDR1 SGHRS, CDR2 YFSETQ.

The CDR3 DNA reads TGTGCCAGCTCACCACAGGGAAACATTCAGTACTTC. Protein: CASSPQGNIQYF. The chain combines TRBV18 with TRBJ2-4; D remains unclear. Between the trimmed V and J ends, which lost 1 base and 6 bases, there was a span of 4 bases. CDR3 length: 12 amino acids. Germline values: CDR1 KGHSH, CDR2 LQKENI.

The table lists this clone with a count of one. Here the CDR3 reads CASRNTGGNTGELFF. In DNA form, the CDR3 reads TGTGCCAGCAGGAACACAGGGGGGAACACCGGGGAGCTGTTTTTT. This chain joins TRBV9 and TRBJ2-2, with 8 bases aligning to TRBD1. CDR1 is SGDLS and CDR2 is YYNGEE in the germline V gene. With 5 bases clipped from V and 1 base from J, the junction kept 4 bases outside the gene matches. The CDR3 length is 15 residues.

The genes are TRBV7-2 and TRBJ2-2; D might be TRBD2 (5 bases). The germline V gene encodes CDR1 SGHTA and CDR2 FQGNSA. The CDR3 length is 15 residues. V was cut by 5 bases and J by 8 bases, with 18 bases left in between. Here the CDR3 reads CASSRNGLTSGELFF. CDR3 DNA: TGTGCCAGCAGCAGAAACGGACTCACCTCTGGGGAGCTGTTTTTT.

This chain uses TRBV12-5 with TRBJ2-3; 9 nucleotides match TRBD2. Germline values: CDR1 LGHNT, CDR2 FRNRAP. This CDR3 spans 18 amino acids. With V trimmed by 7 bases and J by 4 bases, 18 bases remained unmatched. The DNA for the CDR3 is TGTGCTAGTGTATGGGTAGCGGGGGAACGTCCTGGGGCAGATACGCAGTATTTT. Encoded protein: CASVWVAGERPGADTQYF.

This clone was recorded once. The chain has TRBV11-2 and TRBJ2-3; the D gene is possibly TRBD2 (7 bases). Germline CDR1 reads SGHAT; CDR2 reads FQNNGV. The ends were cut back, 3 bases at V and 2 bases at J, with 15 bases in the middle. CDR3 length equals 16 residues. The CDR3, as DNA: TGTGCCAGCAGCTTTTCAACGGGGGGCCTCACAGATACGCAGTATTTT. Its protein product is CASSFSTGGLTDTQYF.

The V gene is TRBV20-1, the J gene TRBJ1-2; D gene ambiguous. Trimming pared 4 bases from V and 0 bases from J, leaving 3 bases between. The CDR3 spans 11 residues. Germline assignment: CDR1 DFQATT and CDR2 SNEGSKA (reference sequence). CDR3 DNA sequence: TGCAGTGCTACACCTAACTATGGCTACACCTTC. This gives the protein CSATPNYGYTF.

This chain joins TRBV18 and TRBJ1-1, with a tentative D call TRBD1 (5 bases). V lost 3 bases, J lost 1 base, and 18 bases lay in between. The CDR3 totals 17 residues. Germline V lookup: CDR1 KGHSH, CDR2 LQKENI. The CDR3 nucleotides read TGTGCCAGCTCACCCACGGGGCTGGGGTCGAAGAACACTGAAGCTTTCTTT. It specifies CASSPTGLGSKNTEAFF.

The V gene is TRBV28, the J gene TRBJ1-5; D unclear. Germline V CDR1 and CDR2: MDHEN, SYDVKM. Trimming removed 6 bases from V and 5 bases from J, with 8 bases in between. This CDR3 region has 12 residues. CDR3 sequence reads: CASSSSDQPQHF. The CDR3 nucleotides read TGTGCCAGCAGCTCCTCGGATCAGCCCCAGCATTTT.

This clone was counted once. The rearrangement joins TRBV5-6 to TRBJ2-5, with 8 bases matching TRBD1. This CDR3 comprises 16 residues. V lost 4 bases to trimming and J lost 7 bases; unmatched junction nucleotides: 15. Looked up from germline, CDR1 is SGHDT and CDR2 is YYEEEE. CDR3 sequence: CASSLHSTGALGTQYF. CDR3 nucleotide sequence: TGTGCCAGCAGCCTCCACTCGACAGGGGCCCTCGGGACCCAGTACTTC.

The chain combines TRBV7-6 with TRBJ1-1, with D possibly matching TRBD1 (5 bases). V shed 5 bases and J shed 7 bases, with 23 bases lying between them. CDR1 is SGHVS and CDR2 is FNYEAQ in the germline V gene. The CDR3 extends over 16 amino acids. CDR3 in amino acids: CASSSPKGNRWGEAFF. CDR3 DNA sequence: TGTGCCAGCAGCAGCCCAAAGGGGAACAGATGGGGTGAAGCTTTCTTT. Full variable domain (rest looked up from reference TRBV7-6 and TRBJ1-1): GAGVSQSPRYKVTKRGQDVALRCDPISGHVSLYWYRQALGQGPEFLTYFNYEAQQDKSGLPNDRFSAERPEGSISTLTIQRTEQRDSAMYRCASSSPKGNRWGEAFFGQGTRLTVV.

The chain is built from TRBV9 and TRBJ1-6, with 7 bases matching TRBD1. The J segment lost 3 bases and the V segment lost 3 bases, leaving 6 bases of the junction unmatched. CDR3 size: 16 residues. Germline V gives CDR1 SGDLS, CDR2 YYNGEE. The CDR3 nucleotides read TGTGCCAGCAGCGCCTCCGGGACAGTCTATAATTCACCCCTCCACTTT. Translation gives CASSASGTVYNSPLHF. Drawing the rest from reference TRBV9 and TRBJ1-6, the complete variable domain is DSGVTQTPKHLITATGQRVTLRCSPRSGDLSVYWYQQSLDQGLQFLIQYYNGEERAKGNILERFSAQQFPDLHSELNLSSLELGDSALYFCASSASGTVYNSPLHFGNGTRLTVT.

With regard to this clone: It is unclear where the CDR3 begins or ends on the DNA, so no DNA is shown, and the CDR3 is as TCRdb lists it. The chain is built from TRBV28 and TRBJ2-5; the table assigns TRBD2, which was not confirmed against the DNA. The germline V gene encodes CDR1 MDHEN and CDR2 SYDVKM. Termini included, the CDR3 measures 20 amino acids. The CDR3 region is CASSLRDSGQAGGHQETQYF.

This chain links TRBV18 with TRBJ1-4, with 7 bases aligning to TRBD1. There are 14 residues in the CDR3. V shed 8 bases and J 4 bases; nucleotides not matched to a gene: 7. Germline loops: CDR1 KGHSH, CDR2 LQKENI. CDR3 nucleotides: TGTGCCAGCCGACAGGGTCCTGGTAATGAAAAACTGTTTTTT. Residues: CASRQGPGNEKLFF.

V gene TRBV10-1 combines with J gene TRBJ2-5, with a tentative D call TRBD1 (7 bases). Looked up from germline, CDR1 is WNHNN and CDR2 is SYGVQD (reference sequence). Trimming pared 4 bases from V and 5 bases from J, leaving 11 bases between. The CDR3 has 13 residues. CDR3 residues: CASSGQGGETQYF. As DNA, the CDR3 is TGCGCCAGCAGTGGACAGGGAGGTGAGACCCAGTACTTC.

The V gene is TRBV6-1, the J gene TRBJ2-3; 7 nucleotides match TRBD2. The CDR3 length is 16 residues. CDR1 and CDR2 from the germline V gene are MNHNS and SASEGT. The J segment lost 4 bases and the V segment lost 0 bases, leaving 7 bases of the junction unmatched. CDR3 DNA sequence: TGTGCCAGCAGTGAAGCGCTGATGGGGGGGGCAGATACGCAGTATTTT. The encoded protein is CASSEALMGGADTQYF.

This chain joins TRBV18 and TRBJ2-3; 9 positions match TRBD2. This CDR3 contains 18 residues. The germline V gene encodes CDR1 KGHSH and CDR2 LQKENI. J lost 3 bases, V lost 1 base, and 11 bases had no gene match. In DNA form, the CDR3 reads TGTGCCAGCTCACCACGACAAGGCGGGGGGGTCACGACAGATACGCAGTATTTT. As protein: CASSPRQGGGVTTDTQYF.

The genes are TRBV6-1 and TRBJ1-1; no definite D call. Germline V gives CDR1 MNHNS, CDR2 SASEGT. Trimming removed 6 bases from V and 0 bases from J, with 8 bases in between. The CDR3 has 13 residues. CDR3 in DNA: TGTGCCAGCAGGACTCATATGAACACTGAAGCTTTCTTT. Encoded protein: CASRTHMNTEAFF.

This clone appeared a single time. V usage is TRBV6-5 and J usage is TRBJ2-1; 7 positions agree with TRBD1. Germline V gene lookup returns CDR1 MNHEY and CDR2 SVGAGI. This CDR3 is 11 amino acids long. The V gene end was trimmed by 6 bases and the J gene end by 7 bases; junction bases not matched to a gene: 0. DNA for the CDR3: TGTGCCAGCAGGACAGGGAATGAGCAGTTCTTC. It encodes CASRTGNEQFF.

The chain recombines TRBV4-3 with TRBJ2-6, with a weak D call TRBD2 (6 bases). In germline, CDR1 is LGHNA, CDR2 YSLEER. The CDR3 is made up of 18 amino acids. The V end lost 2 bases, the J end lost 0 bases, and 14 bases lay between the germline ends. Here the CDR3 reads CASSQPPFGGSGANVLTF. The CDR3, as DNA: TGCGCCAGCAGCCAACCCCCGTTCGGGGGCTCTGGGGCCAACGTCCTGACTTTC.

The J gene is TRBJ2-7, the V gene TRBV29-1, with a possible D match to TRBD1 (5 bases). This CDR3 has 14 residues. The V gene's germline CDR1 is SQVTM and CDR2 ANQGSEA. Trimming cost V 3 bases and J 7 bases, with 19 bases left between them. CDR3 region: CSVEKTGPTEEQYF. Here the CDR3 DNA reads TGCAGCGTTGAGAAAACAGGCCCTACGGAGGAGCAGTACTTC.